This T cell receptor (beta chain) was documented in a study of OX40 agonist ivuxolimab in advanced cancers. The overall study: From 23 to 79 years was the age range, with a mean of 60 years, and approximately 84% were male. Overall study results and limits: Those patients achieving a partial response at 0.1-3.0 mg/kg showed among the lowest clonal expansion.

A word on this clone: Its antigen is undetermined.

The investigators sampled blood at baseline, at cycle 4 day 1, and at cycle 7 day 1. With 10 bases removed from V and 3 bases from J, the gap between germline ends came to 18 bases. The CDR3 has 14 residues. CDR1 is LNHDA and CDR2 is SQIVND in the germline V gene (reference sequence). Data came from immunoSEQ multiplex PCR; TCRdb stores just in-frame clones and leaves some out. Here the sample spans tens of thousands of clones, 86% being singletons. Sequenced material: CD4+ or CD8+ T cells sorted from blood, taken in a trial of the OX40 agonist ivuxolimab. The rearrangement joins TRBV19 to TRBJ1-1; D possibly corresponds to TRBD1 (6 bases). The receptor was isolated from an adult with an advanced solid tumor such as melanoma, head and neck, liver or kidney cancer. The CDR3 bases are TGTGCCACCCAACCCGGGGGCGCTTACACTGAAGCTTTCTTT. This gives the protein CATQPGGAYTEAFF.